This TCR beta chain was sequenced in a study of T cell repertoires in cytomegalovirus infection. On the study more broadly: An indication of both CMV infection and matching HLA type came from public TCR beta signatures.

Findings and limits, study-wide: The response measured ex vivo was dominated by TCR beta clonotypes (HLA-C-restricted and CMV-specific). Summed frequency of shared TCR beta families picked out CMV carriers who also had the relevant HLA.

This clonotype showed up many times. The antigen is undetermined. In germline, CDR1 is MDHEN, CDR2 SYDVKM. Losses at the gene ends were 7 bases for V and 1 base for J; bases not matched to a gene: 6. This CDR3 region has 15 residues. MiXCR, run by TCRdb on the reads, gives a single entry per CDR3 protein. The data show approximately 500,000 distinct CDR3 sequences, approximately 15% seen once. This chain links TRBV28 with TRBJ2-2; 7 positions match TRBD1. The TCR originated in a human donor in good health (CMV status not recorded). Some clones in this sample may be carry-over from other donors' samples. Sequenced input: CD8+ T cells from PBMCs. For the CDR3, the DNA is TGTGCCAGCAACCCCGGGACAGAGAACACCGGGGAGCTGTTTTTT. As protein: CASNPGTENTGELFF.